The 4 T cell receptor beta chains below all came from one sample that was sequenced in a study of T-cell memory formation after mild COVID-19. TCRdb re-called the 5' RACE reads with MiXCR, one entry per CDR3 protein. The data hold 350,000 to 500,000 distinct CDR3 sequences, with 20% to 30% observed a single time. The sequenced sample was PBMCs or a T cell subset sorted from them (not recorded which). These receptors all come from an adult woman who had mild COVID-19 (a few samples of this study predate the infection). Cell type and time point are not known.

This clonotype was counted between two and nine times. V and J are TRBV12-3 or TRBV12-4 and TRBJ2-5, with 8 positions matching TRBD1. With V trimmed by 4 bases and J by 7 bases, 8 bases remained unmatched. The CDR3 runs 14 residues. CDR3 amino acids: CASSSDRDIRTQYF. As DNA, the CDR3 is TGTGCCAGCAGTTCGGACAGGGACATACGGACCCAGTACTTC.

In its sample, this clonotype was seen a few times. The rearrangement uses TRBV11-2 and TRBJ1-2, with D possibly TRBD1 on 6 matching bases. In germline, CDR1 is SGHAT, CDR2 FQNNGV. V was shortened by 3 bases and J by 3 bases, with 11 bases between the two germline ends. The CDR3 has 14 residues. DNA of the CDR3: TGTGCCAGCAGCTTCGGGGGCGTCGACTATGGCTACACCTTC. This gives the protein CASSFGGVDYGYTF.

This CDR3 reads CASSPDRGKAFF. CDR3 DNA: TGTGCCAGCAGCCCGGACAGGGGAAAGGCTTTCTTT. The V and J genes are TRBV6-1 and TRBJ1-1; 9 nucleotides agree with TRBD1. Germline V gives CDR1 MNHNS, CDR2 SASEGT. CDR3 length equals 12 residues. Germline trimming cut 6 bases from V and 11 bases from J; bases unmatched to any gene: 7.

The rearrangement uses TRBV5-1 and TRBJ1-2, with D perhaps matching TRBD1 (5 bases). Germline CDR1 and CDR2: SGHRS and YFSETQ. V was pared by 0 bases and J by 4 bases, with 13 bases between. This CDR3 is 15 amino acids long. The CDR3 nucleotides are TGCGCCAGCAGCTTGGATCCAGGGTTAAGCTATGGCTACACCTTC. This codes for CASSLDPGLSYGYTF.